The 11 T cell receptor beta chains below all came from one sample that was sequenced in a study of cytomegalovirus exposure and HLA in healthy donors. Primers for the PCR totalled 60 Vbeta and 13 Jbeta. Method: immunoSEQ multiplex PCR; TCRdb's copy keeps in-frame clones and lacks some. The repertoire consists of some 140,000 clones, with approximately 71% occurring once and the leading ten covering over 0.8%. The sequencing input was PBMCs. Receptors were obtained from a woman aged 60-75 years in good health and CMV-seronegative.

This chain connects TRBV5-1 to TRBJ2-2; 8 bases agree with TRBD1. Germline assignment: CDR1 SGHRS and CDR2 YFSETQ. Trimming took 0 bases from V and 4 from J; bases not matched to a gene: 8. This CDR3 spans 17 amino acids. CDR3 nucleotides: TGCGCCAGCAGCTTGGTTTGGTCAGGGGGCACCACCGGGGAGCTGTTTTTT. Translation: CASSLVWSGGTTGELFF.

The rearrangement uses TRBV5-6 and TRBJ2-3; 8 bases match TRBD1. The CDR3 extends over 16 amino acids. Germline-derived CDR1 and CDR2 are SGHDT and YYEEEE. Germline trimming cut 1 base from V and 1 base from J; bases unmatched to any gene: 5. The CDR3 protein is CASSLRATGGTDTQYF. DNA of the CDR3: TGTGCCAGCAGCTTGCGGGCGACAGGGGGCACAGATACGCAGTATTTT.

The chain employs TRBV18 and TRBJ2-7; the match to TRBD1 covers 11 bases. Germline CDR1 and CDR2: KGHSH and LQKENI. The ends lost 3 bases at V and 4 bases at J; junction bases unmatched: 5. This CDR3 spans 15 amino acids. The CDR3 region is CASSPPGQGEYEQYF. CDR3 sequence (DNA): TGTGCCAGCTCACCCCCGGGACAGGGGGAATACGAGCAGTACTTC.

The chain is built from TRBV27 and TRBJ2-5; 12 positions agree with TRBD2. CDR3 length: 16 amino acids. Germline-derived CDR1 and CDR2 are MNHEY and SMNVEV (reference sequence). V was clipped by 6 bases and J by 5 bases; unmatched bases: 10. The CDR3 here is CASRGRLAGVRETQYF. CDR3 bases: TGTGCCAGCAGAGGGAGACTAGCGGGGGTTCGGGAGACCCAGTACTTC.

The CDR3 DNA is TGTGCCAGCAGTGGCGGGACTAGCGGGACTCAAGAGACCCAGTACTTC. Translating it yields CASSGGTSGTQETQYF. The rearrangement links TRBV28 to TRBJ2-5, with 13 bases matching TRBD2. V was clipped by 5 bases and J by 2 bases; unmatched bases: 5. This CDR3 is 16 amino acids long. Per germline, CDR1 MDHEN and CDR2 SYDVKM.

The chain links TRBV5-1 to TRBJ2-7; D is uncertain. Between the trimmed V and J ends, which lost 0 bases and 1 base, there was a span of 14 bases. Germline CDR1 and CDR2: SGHRS and YFSETQ. This CDR3 spans 16 amino acids. CDR3 nucleotide sequence: TGCGCCAGCAGCTTGGTATCAGTCAAACCTTCCTACGAGCAGTACTTC. Translation: CASSLVSVKPSYEQYF.

The chain links TRBV9 to TRBJ2-1; 7 bases line up with TRBD1. Germline V gene lookup returns CDR1 SGDLS and CDR2 YYNGEE. This CDR3 is 14 amino acids long. J gave up 7 bases and V 3 bases, and 7 bases lay outside the gene matches. The CDR3 protein is CASSAGGGRNEQFF. The DNA for the CDR3 is TGTGCCAGCAGCGCAGGGGGTGGGCGGAATGAGCAGTTCTTC.

This chain links TRBV1 with TRBJ2-5; no check of the table's D call, TRBD2, against the DNA was made. TRBV1 is classified as a pseudogene. The CDR3 is 19 residues long. CDR3 nucleotides: TGCACCAGCAGCCAAAGGAAGCTAGCGGGGAATACTCTCCAAGAGACCCAGTACTTC. Translating it yields CTSSQRKLAGNTLQETQYF.

The chain uses TRBV18 and TRBJ2-2, with D possibly matching TRBD1 (5 bases). Germline V gene data show CDR1 as KGHSH and CDR2 as LQKENI. The CDR3 is 15 residues long. Trimming shortened V by 3 bases and J by 6 bases, and 14 bases separated the two germline ends. This CDR3 is CASSPSGHRSGELFF. Here the CDR3 DNA reads TGTGCCAGCTCACCGTCCGGACACCGTTCCGGGGAGCTGTTTTTT.

This chain connects TRBV4-2 to TRBJ2-3; 7 bases fit TRBD1. The CDR3 runs 16 residues. Unmatched junction bases numbered 4, after V lost 1 base and J lost 0 bases. In germline, CDR1 is LGHNA, CDR2 YNFKEQ. The DNA for the CDR3 is TGTGCCAGCAGCCAAGGAACAGGGGCCAGCACAGATACGCAGTATTTT. Encoded protein: CASSQGTGASTDTQYF.

The rearrangement uses TRBV6-1 and TRBJ1-1; D may be TRBD1 (6 bases). The CDR3 runs to 14 residues. Trimming pared 7 bases from V and 1 base from J, leaving 13 bases between. CDR1 and CDR2 from the germline V gene are MNHNS and SASEGT. CDR3 sequence: CASIVGTSNTEAFF. The CDR3 DNA sequence: TGTGCCAGCATAGTAGGGACATCGAACACTGAAGCTTTCTTT.